This T cell receptor (beta chain) was identified in a study of technical replicates of blood from a few donors. The protocol was immunoSEQ multiplex PCR, while the TCRdb copy is restricted to in-frame clones and leaves out a portion. This sample yields 74,000 or so clones, of which about nine tenths are seen a single time; approximately 0.27% belongs to the top ten. The germline V gene has CDR1 KGHSH and CDR2 LQKENI. This CDR3 comprises 18 residues. Trimming cost V 3 bases and J 1 base, with 18 bases left between them. The gene calls are TRBV18 and TRBJ1-4; no clear D gene. Material: T cells isolated from PBMCs. This receptor was obtained from a human donor in good health. The CDR3 here is CASSPHQIEQLTNEKLFF. The CDR3 nucleotides are TGTGCCAGCTCACCCCACCAAATTGAACAGTTAACTAATGAAAAACTGTTTTTT. The full variable domain, completed using reference TRBV18 and TRBJ1-4, is NAGVMQNPRHLVRRRGQEARLRCSPMKGHSHVYWYRQLPEEGLKFMVYLQKENIIDESGMPKERFSAEFPKEGPSILRIQQVVRGDSAAYFCASSPHQIEQLTNEKLFFGSGTQLSVL.